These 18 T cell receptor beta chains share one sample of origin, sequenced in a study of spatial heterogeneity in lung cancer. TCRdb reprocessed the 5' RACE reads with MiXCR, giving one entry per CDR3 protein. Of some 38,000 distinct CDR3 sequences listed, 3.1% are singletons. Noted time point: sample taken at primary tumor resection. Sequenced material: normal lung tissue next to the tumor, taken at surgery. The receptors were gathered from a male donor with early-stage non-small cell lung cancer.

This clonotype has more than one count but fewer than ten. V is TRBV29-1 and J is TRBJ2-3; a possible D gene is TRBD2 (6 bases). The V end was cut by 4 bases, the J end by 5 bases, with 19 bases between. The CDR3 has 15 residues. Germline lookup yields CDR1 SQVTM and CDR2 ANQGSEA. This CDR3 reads CSVATSGTRVDTQYF. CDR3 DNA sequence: TGCAGCGTTGCCACTTCGGGGACTCGGGTAGATACGCAGTATTTT.

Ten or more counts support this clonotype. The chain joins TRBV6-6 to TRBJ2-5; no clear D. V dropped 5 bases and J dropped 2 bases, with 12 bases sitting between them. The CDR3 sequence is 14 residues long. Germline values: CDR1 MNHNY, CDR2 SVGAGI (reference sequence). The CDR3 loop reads CASSPSGFQETQYF. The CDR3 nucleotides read TGTGCCAGCAGTCCCTCCGGGTTTCAAGAGACCCAGTACTTC.

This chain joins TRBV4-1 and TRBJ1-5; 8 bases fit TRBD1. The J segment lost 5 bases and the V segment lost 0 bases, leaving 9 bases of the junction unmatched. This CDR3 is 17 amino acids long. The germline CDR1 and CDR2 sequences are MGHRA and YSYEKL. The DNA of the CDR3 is TGCGCCAGCAGCCAAGATAATCGACAGGGGATAGATCAGCCCCAGCATTTT. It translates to CASSQDNRQGIDQPQHF.

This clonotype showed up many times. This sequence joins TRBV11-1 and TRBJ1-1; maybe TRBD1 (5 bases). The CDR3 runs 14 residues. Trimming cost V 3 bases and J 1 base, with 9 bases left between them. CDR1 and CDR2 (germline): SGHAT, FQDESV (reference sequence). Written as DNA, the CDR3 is TGTGCCAGCAGCTTCGGGGCTACGAACACTGAAGCTTTCTTT. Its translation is CASSFGATNTEAFF.

The CDR3: CASARGGAYEQYF. CDR3 DNA: TGTGCCAGCGCCCGAGGCGGAGCCTACGAGCAGTACTTC. This chain joins TRBV7-2 and TRBJ2-7, with D uncertain. CDR3 length equals 13 residues. V was trimmed by 8 bases and J by 2 bases, leaving 13 bases between them. From germline, CDR1 is SGHTA and CDR2 FQGNSA. The complete variable domain, with remaining parts taken from reference TRBV7-2 and TRBJ2-7, reads GAGVSQSPSNKVTEKGKDVELRCDPISGHTALYWYRQSLGQGLEFLIYFQGNSAPDKSGLPSDRFSAERTGGSVSTLTIQRTQQEDSAVYLCASARGGAYEQYFGPGTRLTVT.

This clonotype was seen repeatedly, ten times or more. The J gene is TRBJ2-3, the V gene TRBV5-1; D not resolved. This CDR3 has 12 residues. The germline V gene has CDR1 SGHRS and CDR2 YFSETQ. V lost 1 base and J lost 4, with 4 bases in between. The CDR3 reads CASSLPPDTQYF. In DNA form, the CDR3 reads TGCGCCAGCAGCTTGCCACCAGATACGCAGTATTTT.

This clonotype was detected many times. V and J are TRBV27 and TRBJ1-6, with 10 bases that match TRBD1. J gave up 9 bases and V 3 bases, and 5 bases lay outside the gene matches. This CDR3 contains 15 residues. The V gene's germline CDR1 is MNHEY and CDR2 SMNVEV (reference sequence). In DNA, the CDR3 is TGTGCCAGCAGTTTTGGCGGGACAGGGGTTTCACCCCTCCACTTT. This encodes CASSFGGTGVSPLHF.

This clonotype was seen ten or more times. The CDR3 reads CASSDGGYSHTINNEQFF. CDR3 nucleotides: TGTGCCAGCAGTGATGGGGGCTACTCCCACACTATCAACAATGAGCAGTTCTTC. The chain joins TRBV6-1 to TRBJ2-1; possibly TRBD1 for D (6 bases). V shed 3 bases and J shed 5 bases, with 23 bases lying between them. The length of the CDR3 is 18 residues. Germline V lookup: CDR1 MNHNS, CDR2 SASEGT.

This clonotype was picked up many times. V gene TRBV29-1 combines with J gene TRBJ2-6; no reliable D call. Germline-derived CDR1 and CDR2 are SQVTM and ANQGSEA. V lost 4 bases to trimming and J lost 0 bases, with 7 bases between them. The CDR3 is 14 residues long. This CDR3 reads CSVAVNSGANVLTF. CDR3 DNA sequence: TGCAGCGTTGCGGTAAACTCTGGGGCCAACGTCCTGACTTTC.

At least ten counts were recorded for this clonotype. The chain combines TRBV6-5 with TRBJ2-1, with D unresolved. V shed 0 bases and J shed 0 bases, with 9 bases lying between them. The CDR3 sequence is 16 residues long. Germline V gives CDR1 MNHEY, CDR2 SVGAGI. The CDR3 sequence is CASSYSSLSSYNEQFF. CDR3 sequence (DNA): TGTGCCAGCAGTTACTCAAGCCTCAGCTCCTACAATGAGCAGTTCTTC.

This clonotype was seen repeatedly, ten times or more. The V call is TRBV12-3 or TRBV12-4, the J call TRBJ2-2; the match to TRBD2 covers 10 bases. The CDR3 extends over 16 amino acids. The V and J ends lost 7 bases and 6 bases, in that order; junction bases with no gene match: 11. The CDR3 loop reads CASTPFLAGEAGELFF. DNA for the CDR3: TGTGCCAGCACCCCCTTCCTAGCGGGAGAGGCCGGGGAGCTGTTTTTT.

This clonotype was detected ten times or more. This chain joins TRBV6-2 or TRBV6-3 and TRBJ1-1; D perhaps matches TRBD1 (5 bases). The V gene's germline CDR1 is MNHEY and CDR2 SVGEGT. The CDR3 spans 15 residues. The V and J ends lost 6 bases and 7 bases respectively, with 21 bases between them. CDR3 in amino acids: CASRRTWGLNGEAFF. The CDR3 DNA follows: TGTGCCAGCAGAAGAACCTGGGGCCTGAACGGTGAAGCTTTCTTT.

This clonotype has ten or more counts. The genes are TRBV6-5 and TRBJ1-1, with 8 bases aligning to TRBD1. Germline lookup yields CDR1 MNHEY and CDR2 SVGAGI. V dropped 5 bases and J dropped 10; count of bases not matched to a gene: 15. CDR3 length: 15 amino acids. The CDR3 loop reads CASSRPSRQGSVAFF. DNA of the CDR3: TGTGCCAGCAGTCGCCCAAGTCGACAGGGGAGCGTAGCTTTCTTT.

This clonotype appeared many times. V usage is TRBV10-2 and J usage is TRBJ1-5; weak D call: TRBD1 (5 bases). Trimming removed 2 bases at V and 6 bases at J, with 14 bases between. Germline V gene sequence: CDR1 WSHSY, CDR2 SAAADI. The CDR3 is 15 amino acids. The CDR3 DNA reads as TGCGCCAGCAGTGAGGCAGTGGGGCTGAGTCAGCCCCAGCATTTT. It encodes CASSEAVGLSQPQHF.

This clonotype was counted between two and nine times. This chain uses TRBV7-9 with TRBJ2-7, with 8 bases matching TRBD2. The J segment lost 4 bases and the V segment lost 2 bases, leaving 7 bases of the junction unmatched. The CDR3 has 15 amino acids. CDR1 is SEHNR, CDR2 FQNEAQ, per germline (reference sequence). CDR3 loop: CASSLPRGGAYEQYF. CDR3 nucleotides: TGTGCCAGCAGCTTACCCCGGGGGGGGGCGTACGAGCAGTACTTC.

The CDR3 coding sequence is TGTGCCAGCAGTTCGAACCGACAGGGGACATACGAGCAGTACTTC. Encoded protein: CASSSNRQGTYEQYF. The J gene is TRBJ2-7, the V gene TRBV28; 8 bases are shared with TRBD1. Trimming at V came to 4 bases and at J to 4 bases, leaving 9 bases not matched to a gene. The V gene's germline CDR1 is MDHEN and CDR2 SYDVKM. This CDR3 spans 15 amino acids.

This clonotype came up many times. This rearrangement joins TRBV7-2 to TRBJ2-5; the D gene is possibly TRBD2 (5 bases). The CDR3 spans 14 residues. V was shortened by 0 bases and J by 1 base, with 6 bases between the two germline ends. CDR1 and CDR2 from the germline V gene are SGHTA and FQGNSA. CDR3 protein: CASSLATSQETQYF. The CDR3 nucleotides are TGTGCCAGCAGCTTAGCCACTAGCCAAGAGACCCAGTACTTC.

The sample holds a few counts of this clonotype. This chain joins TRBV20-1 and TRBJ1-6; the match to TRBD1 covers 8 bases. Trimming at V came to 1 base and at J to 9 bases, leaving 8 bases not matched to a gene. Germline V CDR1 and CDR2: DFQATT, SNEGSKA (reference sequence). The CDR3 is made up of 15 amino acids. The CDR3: CSARGGGTGPSPLHF. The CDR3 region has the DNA TGCAGTGCTAGAGGGGGGGGGACAGGACCTTCACCCCTCCACTTT.